These T cell receptor beta chains were read from a single sample in a study of identifying expanded T cells in peripheral blood. TCRdb's copy holds only in-frame clones and misses some; the assay was immunoSEQ multiplex PCR. The table lists tens of thousands of clones, 85% of them singletons, with just under 4.5% in the top ten. Source material: blood. Receptors originate from a person aged 18 to 75 in good health. The CDR3 runs from the conserved cysteine through the conserved F or W. A D gene is named only where the DNA matches it firmly. Clone size appears in some rows only: once, few, many, or a class for an expanded clone.

cdr3_aa	cdr3_nt	clone_size	d_call	v_call	j_call
CASSLGGAGRKTGELFF	TGTGCCAGCAGCTTAGGAGGAGCGGGACGGAAAACCGGGGAGCTGTTTTTT	.	TRBD2	TRBV7-9	TRBJ2-2
CASSRSGQGEQFF	TGTGCCAGCAGCCGATCGGGACAGGGTGAGCAGTTCTTC	.	TRBD1	TRBV7-6	TRBJ2-1
CASRAGTVYGYTF	TGTGCCAGCAGGGCTGGGACAGTCTATGGCTACACCTTC	.	TRBD1	TRBV6-5	TRBJ1-2
CASSQRTGWAIQYF	TGTGCCAGCAGCCAAAGGACAGGGTGGGCCATTCAGTACTTC	.	TRBD1	TRBV14	TRBJ2-4
CASSQPTGDGYTF	TGTGCCAGCAGTCAACCAACAGGGGATGGCTACACCTTC	few	TRBD1	TRBV2	TRBJ1-2
CAWNLGVLYGYTF	TGTGCCTGGAACCTAGGGGTTTTATATGGCTACACCTTC	.	.	TRBV30	TRBJ1-2
CASSRPGLDSPEAYEQYF	TGTGCCAGCAGCCGGCCGGGACTGGACTCACCCGAAGCCTACGAGCAGTACTTC	.	.	TRBV11-2	TRBJ2-7
CASSHQSSYNEQFF	TGTGCCAGCAGCCACCAGAGCTCCTACAATGAGCAGTTCTTC	few	.	TRBV5-6	TRBJ2-1
CASSLAWRVRKGEAFF	TGTGCCAGCAGCTTGGCCTGGAGGGTAAGGAAGGGTGAAGCTTTCTTT	.	.	TRBV5-6	TRBJ1-1
CASSLASMGKLFF	TGTGCCAGCAGCTTAGCCTCTATGGGAAAACTGTTTTTT	once	.	TRBV11-2	TRBJ1-4
CASSRQGRTYGYTF	TGTGCCAGTAGTCGACAGGGGAGGACCTATGGCTACACCTTC	.	TRBD1	TRBV19	TRBJ1-2
CATGQVNYGYTF	TGTGCCACCGGACAGGTGAACTATGGCTACACCTTC	.	TRBD1	TRBV19	TRBJ1-2
CASSPAGALANYGYTF	TGCGCCAGCAGCCCCGCGGGGGCCTTAGCTAACTATGGCTACACCTTC	.	.	TRBV4-3	TRBJ1-2
CASSPTDRRGNEQFF	TGTGCCAGCAGCCCAACGGACAGGAGAGGCAATGAGCAGTTCTTC	.	TRBD1	TRBV7-8	TRBJ2-1
CASSQDRAEKLFF	TGCGCCAGCAGCCAAGATCGGGCCGAAAAACTGTTTTTT	.	.	TRBV4-1	TRBJ1-4
CASSRVGGRGRYGYTF	TGCGCCAGCAGCCGGGTTGGGGGTCGGGGGCGTTATGGCTACACCTTC	.	.	TRBV4-3	TRBJ1-2
CASSLEKAGDTQYF	TGCGCCAGCAGCTTGGAGAAGGCAGGAGATACGCAGTATTTT	.	.	TRBV5-1	TRBJ2-3
CASSTNPRGPYNEQFF	TGTGCCAGCAGCACCAACCCCAGGGGGCCCTACAATGAGCAGTTCTTC	.	TRBD1	TRBV7-2	TRBJ2-1
CASSGGGDSDTQYF	TGTGCCAGCAGCGGCGGGGGGGATTCAGATACGCAGTATTTT	.	TRBD2	TRBV6-4	TRBJ2-3
CASSEDYAAYNSPLHF	TGTGCCAGCAGTGAAGACTACGCAGCATATAATTCACCCCTCCACTTT	.	.	TRBV6-1	TRBJ1-6
CASSLISTQPQHF	TGTGCCAGCAGCTTAATATCTACTCAGCCCCAGCATTTT	once	.	TRBV7-9	TRBJ1-5
CASSLLPGASYGYTF	TGTGCCAGCAGCTTGTTACCAGGGGCCTCCTATGGCTACACCTTC	.	.	TRBV5-6	TRBJ1-2
CASSLSGGPMFF	TGTGCCAGCAGCTTGTCAGGAGGACCGATGTTCTTC	.	.	TRBV5-6	TRBJ2-1